The present TCR beta chain was sequenced within a study of T cells in Graves' hyperthyroidism and ophthalmopathy. Newly diagnosed hyperthyroidism patients aged 18 to 65 years had disease lasting under 2 months. Any symptoms of ophthalmopathy came after the first hyperthyroidism diagnosis, from which the blood sample dates. Amplification of TCR beta CDR3 regions used RNA as the template. HTBI primers were employed in a first-round RT-PCR of the TCR CDR3. TCRdb re-called the multiplex PCR reads with MiXCR, one entry per CDR3 protein. The data contain 350,000 or so distinct CDR3 sequences, approximately 18% of them singletons. A remark on this clonotype: Its antigen is not known.

Study-wide points: Most thyroid clonotypes with frequency above 0.001 were detected in blood.

The CDR3 spans 12 residues. The V and J ends lost 5 bases and 10 bases, in that order; junction bases with no gene match: 5. Germline V gene lookup returns CDR1 PRHDT and CDR2 FYEKMQ (reference sequence). The sample taken for sequencing was blood. The sequence was obtained from a woman in her twenties or thirties with Graves' hyperthyroidism that later progressed to Graves' ophthalmopathy. The J gene is TRBJ2-1, the V gene TRBV13, with 7 nucleotides matching TRBD2. DNA for the CDR3: TGTGCCAGCAGCCCGCCAGCGGGAGAGCAGTTCTTC. The encoded protein is CASSPPAGEQFF.